Listed below are T cell receptor beta chains from one sample, sequenced in a study of beta chain features in type 1 diabetes. The method was immunoSEQ multiplex PCR; TCRdb's version includes in-frame clones alone and lacks a portion of them. This table has some 500,000 clones, about an eighth appearing once. Sequencing was carried out using naive CD4+ T cells from blood. Source of these receptors: a woman younger than 30 in good health. CDR3s include the opening cysteine and the closing phenylalanine or tryptophan. D genes are given only for firm matches. The listing skips clone size in some rows; elsewhere it reads once, few, many or a size class.

cdr3_length	d_call	clone_size	v_call	j_call	cdr3_nt	cdr3_aa
16	TRBD1	few	TRBV7-6	TRBJ2-5	TGTGCCAGCAGCCTAGTAATGGACAGGGGAAGGGAGACCCAGTACTTC	CASSLVMDRGRETQYF
16	NA	NA	TRBV5-1	TRBJ2-6	TGCGCCAGCAGCTTGGGTGGGATCTCTGGGGCCAACGTCCTGACTTTC	CASSLGGISGANVLTF
13	NA	NA	TRBV4-1	TRBJ2-1	TGCGCCAGCAGCCAAGAAGGCTGGGGTGAGCAGTTCTTC	CASSQEGWGEQFF
14	NA	few	TRBV7-2	TRBJ2-5	TGTGCCAGCAGCTTAGCGGGATCTGGAGAGACCCAGTACTTC	CASSLAGSGETQYF
11	NA	NA	TRBV5-4	TRBJ2-7	TGTGCCAGCAGCCAGAACTACGAGCAGTACTTC	CASSQNYEQYF
16	NA	few	TRBV7-3	TRBJ2-6	TGTGCCAGCAGCTCACACGCCTTAGCTGGGGCCAACGTCCTGACTTTC	CASSSHALAGANVLTF
16	TRBD2	few	TRBV4-1	TRBJ2-3	TGCGCCAGCAGCCCCGGGACTAGCGGGGCCCGGGATACGCAGTATTTT	CASSPGTSGARDTQYF
12	NA	few	TRBV28	TRBJ1-2	TGTGCCAGCAGTCTGATAGGGTTCGGCTACACCTTC	CASSLIGFGYTF
13	NA	NA	TRBV7-9	TRBJ2-7	TGTGCCAGCAGCTCATTTCCCATCTACGAGCAGTACTTC	CASSSFPIYEQYF
17	TRBD1	NA	TRBV6-1	TRBJ2-4	TGTGCCAGCAGTGAAGCCCGGGGACAGTGGGGCAAAAACATTCAGTACTTC	CASSEARGQWGKNIQYF
15	NA	NA	TRBV29-1	TRBJ2-5	TGCAGCTGCCACACCCAGGGACTCCCAGGGGAGACCCAGTACTTC	CSCHTQGLPGETQYF
17	TRBD2	few	TRBV25-1	TRBJ2-3	TGTGCCAGCAGTGAAGGGGGCACTAGCGGGTTCACAGATACGCAGTATTTT	CASSEGGTSGFTDTQYF
14	NA	once	TRBV2	TRBJ2-1	TGTGCCAGCAGTGCTAGCGCCCTCTACAATGAGCAGTTCTTC	CASSASALYNEQFF
14	NA	NA	TRBV7-9	TRBJ2-1	TGTGCCAGCAGCTCGCCCCGGTCCTACAATGAGCAGTTCTTC	CASSSPRSYNEQFF
14	NA	few	TRBV18	TRBJ2-1	TGTGCCAGCTCACCAGGGGGGAGTGGAAATGAGCAGTTCTTC	CASSPGGSGNEQFF
15	TRBD2	NA	TRBV27	TRBJ2-7	TGTGCCAGCAGTTTAACCGCGGGAGGGGTGCACGAGCAGTACTTC	CASSLTAGGVHEQYF
17	TRBD1	NA	TRBV15	TRBJ2-6	TGTGCCACCAGCAGAAGAGGGGGCGTAGCCGGGGCCAACGTCCTGACTTTC	CATSRRGGVAGANVLTF
11	NA	few	TRBV7-6	TRBJ2-5	TGTGCCAGCAGCTCCGGGGAGACCCAGTACTTC	CASSSGETQYF
15	TRBD1	few	TRBV28	TRBJ2-3	TGTGCCAGCAGTCGACAAGAGGGGGCCATAGTGGTGCAGTATTTT	CASSRQEGAIVVQYF
16	NA	NA	TRBV4-3	TRBJ2-6	TGCGCCAGCAGCCAGCAGGGTAGTCCGGGGGCCAACGTCCTGACTTTC	CASSQQGSPGANVLTF
17	NA	NA	TRBV5-1	TRBJ2-4	TGCGCCAGCAGCTTGGCCCAAGGGGGATGGGCCAAAAACATTCAGTACTTC	CASSLAQGGWAKNIQYF
14	NA	few	TRBV4-1	TRBJ2-5	TGCGCCAGCAGCCAAGTGAAGGTCCTGGAGACCCAGTACTTC	CASSQVKVLETQYF
13	NA	NA	TRBV7-9	TRBJ1-4	TGTGCCAGCAGCCCCATGGGCGGGGAAAAACTGTTTTTT	CASSPMGGEKLFF
14	NA	few	TRBV23-1	TRBJ2-2	TGCGCCAGCACTGGGGCGCCGAACACCGGGGAGCTGTTTTTT	CASTGAPNTGELFF
14	TRBD1	few	TRBV9	TRBJ1-2	TGTGCCAGCAGAGGACAGGGGGCATTGCATGGCTACACCTTC	CASRGQGALHGYTF
16	NA	NA	TRBV4-2	TRBJ2-1	TGTGCCAGCAGCCAAGTTTCGAGCGGACACCACAATGAGCAGTTCTTC	CASSQVSSGHHNEQFF
11	NA	few	TRBV29-1	TRBJ1-2	TGCAGCGTTGGAAGGGCTGAAGGCTACACCTTC	CSVGRAEGYTF
13	NA	many	TRBV29-1	TRBJ2-1	TGCAGCGTGGCTACAGGCTCCTACAATGAGCAGTTCTTC	CSVATGSYNEQFF
18	NA	few	TRBV7-9	TRBJ2-2	TGTGCCAGCAGCATGCCCCTACAGGGATATTCTCTCACCGGGGAGCTGTTTTTT	CASSMPLQGYSLTGELFF
14	NA	few	TRBV6-5	TRBJ2-7	TGTGCCAGCAGTTACTTGCAGACCTCCTACGAGCAGTACTTC	CASSYLQTSYEQYF
14	NA	few	TRBV7-9	TRBJ1-4	TGTGCCAGCAGCTTAGACAGGAGTAATGAAAAACTGTTTTTT	CASSLDRSNEKLFF
13	NA	few	TRBV11-2	TRBJ2-2	TGTGCCAGCAGCCCCTACACCACCGGGGAGCTGTTTTTT	CASSPYTTGELFF
14	NA	NA	TRBV9	TRBJ2-5	TGTGCCAGCAGCGGTCGTCGCCCTGGAGAGACCCAGTACTTC	CASSGRRPGETQYF
13	NA	few	TRBV15	TRBJ2-7	TGTGCCACCAGCCCAGGACACCTCTACGAGCAGTACTTC	CATSPGHLYEQYF
13	TRBD1	NA	TRBV29-1	TRBJ2-7	TGCAGCGTTCCTCCCGGGACAGTCTACGAGCAGTACTTC	CSVPPGTVYEQYF